The clone carrying this T cell receptor beta chain was observed at least ten times. Its antigen is as yet unknown. The data were obtained in a study of human T cells and chemical hapten exposure. Study context: On approximately 2 cm by approximately 2 cm of upper inner arm skin, sensitization was performed with 2% DPC. Patch tests put 0.01% DPC on the upper back, and the results were checked at 6 days. Study results and limitations: A positive correlation with patch test score was shown by PT1 expanded TCR counts.

Noted time point: pre-sensitization, week 0. Treatment indicated: therapeutic diphenylcyclopropenone sensitization with weekly scalp DPC. Those who donated were patients with alopecia, 18 to 70 years of age, and suitable for DPC. TCRdb reprocessed the RACE reads via MiXCR and lists one record per CDR3 protein. The repertoire holds a few hundred thousand distinct CDR3 sequences, about 5% seen once, with approximately 8.2% in the top ten. The junction had 16 bases not matched to a gene; V was cut back by 0 bases and J by 8 bases. Per the germline V gene, CDR1 is MNHEY and CDR2 is SVGEGT. This CDR3 contains 19 residues.

The origin of this receptor is a woman younger than 30 with alopecia areata. Some clones in this sample may be carry-over from other donors' samples. Material: whole blood, obtained in connection with sensitization to the hapten diphenylcyclopropenone (DPC). V usage is TRBV6-2 or TRBV6-3 and J usage is TRBJ1-6, with 7 bases identical to TRBD1. The CDR3 here is CASSYSRFLTGRRDSPLHF. In DNA form, the CDR3 reads TGTGCCAGCAGTTACTCGAGATTCCTGACAGGGCGGCGGGATTCACCCCTCCACTTT.